The T cell receptor beta chain under discussion was sequenced for a study of radiation and T cells in renal cell carcinoma. About the research overall: Nephrectomy followed 15 Gy stereotactic body radiation by 4 weeks. Study results and limitations: In blood, top tumor clones expanded by 2 weeks, shrinking by 4.

Regarding time point: baseline pretreatment blood. The treatment denotes: 15 Gy SBRT to primary tumor, nephrectomy 4 weeks later. Serial blood draws occurred at baseline and 2 and 4 weeks post-SBRT. This renal cell carcinoma was of the clear cell type. As concerns this clone: The antigen is not known.

The repertoire was sequenced with immunoSEQ multiplex PCR; TCRdb's copy has only in-frame clones and lacks some. The sample records some 150,000 clones, less than 90% being singletons. Sequenced material: blood, taken from a patient whose treatment included radiotherapy and nephrectomy. The receptor comes from a woman in her fifties or sixties with renal cell carcinoma.

The CDR3 nucleotides read TGCGCCAGCAGCCAAGCCGACAGGGGGCATGACGAGCAGTACTTC. The encoded protein is CASSQADRGHDEQYF. This chain links TRBV4-3 with TRBJ2-7; TRBD1 agrees at 10 bases. CDR1 LGHNA and CDR2 YSLEER come from the germline V gene. The V gene end was trimmed by 1 base and the J gene end by 5 bases; junction bases not matched to a gene: 5. The CDR3 loop spans 15 amino acids.